The rows below give T cell receptor beta chains drawn from one sample of a study of blood T cell repertoires in COVID-19. Some clones are missing from TCRdb's copy, which holds only in-frame ones; the method was immunoSEQ multiplex PCR. Of 100,000 or so clones listed, 80% to 90% are singletons. The sequencing input was peripheral blood. The source is a human donor in a cohort sampled during active COVID-19. The CDR3 runs from the conserved cysteine through the conserved F or W. A D gene is named only where the DNA matches it firmly. Clone size is given for some rows only: seen once, a few or many times, or a class if the clone is expanded.

abundance: NA; v_gene: TRBV10-3; j_gene: TRBJ2-1; d_gene: TRBD2; CDR3nt: TGTGCCATCAGTGGGGCCGGGACTAGCGGGAGTAGGGACAATGAGCAGTTCTTC; CDR3aa: CAISGAGTSGSRDNEQFF
abundance: NA; v_gene: TRBV7-3; j_gene: TRBJ1-6; d_gene: TRBD1; CDR3nt: TGTGCCAGCAGCGAAACAGGGGGGAATTCACCCCTCCACTTT; CDR3aa: CASSETGGNSPLHF
abundance: NA; v_gene: TRBV12-3/TRBV12-4; j_gene: TRBJ1-1; d_gene: NA; CDR3nt: TGTGCCAGCAGTTTCCTCCCCTCTGAAGCTTTCTTT; CDR3aa: CASSFLPSEAFF
abundance: NA; v_gene: TRBV5-1; j_gene: TRBJ2-3; d_gene: TRBD2; CDR3nt: TGCGCCAGCAGCCCCGGGACTAGCGGGGTCACAGATACGCAGTATTTT; CDR3aa: CASSPGTSGVTDTQYF
abundance: NA; v_gene: TRBV5-1; j_gene: TRBJ2-1; d_gene: TRBD2; CDR3nt: TGCGCCAGCAGCTTGAGCGGGGGCTCCGGCAATGAGCAGTTCTTC; CDR3aa: CASSLSGGSGNEQFF
abundance: NA; v_gene: TRBV5-6; j_gene: TRBJ2-7; d_gene: TRBD2; CDR3nt: TGTGCCAGCAGCGTACGTGGGACTAGCTACGAGCAGTACTTC; CDR3aa: CASSVRGTSYEQYF
abundance: NA; v_gene: TRBV3-1/TRBV3-2; j_gene: TRBJ1-2; d_gene: TRBD1; CDR3nt: TGTGCCAGCAGCCCGACAGGGGGCGGGGGTGGCTACACCTTC; CDR3aa: CASSPTGGGGGYTF
abundance: few; v_gene: TRBV12-3/TRBV12-4; j_gene: TRBJ2-1; d_gene: NA; CDR3nt: TGTGCCAGCGTGACTAACCCCTACAATGAGCAGTTCTTC; CDR3aa: CASVTNPYNEQFF
abundance: NA; v_gene: TRBV28; j_gene: TRBJ2-2; d_gene: TRBD1; CDR3nt: TGTGCCAGCAGTTTATATGACCACAGGGGGGTCTTCGCCGGGGAGCTGTTTTTT; CDR3aa: CASSLYDHRGVFAGELFF
abundance: NA; v_gene: TRBV28; j_gene: TRBJ2-1; d_gene: TRBD2; CDR3nt: TGTGCCAGTCAACTAGCGGGAGCCTTCAATGAGCAGTTCTTC; CDR3aa: CASQLAGAFNEQFF
abundance: NA; v_gene: TRBV6-5; j_gene: TRBJ2-1; d_gene: TRBD2; CDR3nt: TGTGCCAGCAGTTACCTCGGACTAGCGGGTTACAATGAGCAGTTCTTC; CDR3aa: CASSYLGLAGYNEQFF
abundance: few; v_gene: TRBV10-3; j_gene: TRBJ2-5; d_gene: TRBD2; CDR3nt: TGTGCCATCAGTGCCGGGACTAGCGGACAAGAGACCCAGTACTTC; CDR3aa: CAISAGTSGQETQYF
abundance: NA; v_gene: TRBV18; j_gene: TRBJ1-3; d_gene: NA; CDR3nt: TGTGCCAGCTCACCACCGGTTCAGGGGTGGAACACCATATATTTT; CDR3aa: CASSPPVQGWNTIYF
abundance: NA; v_gene: TRBV7-3; j_gene: TRBJ2-1; d_gene: NA; CDR3nt: TGTGCCAGCAGCTACCTTTCGGGGAAAGAGCAGTTCTTC; CDR3aa: CASSYLSGKEQFF
abundance: NA; v_gene: TRBV9; j_gene: TRBJ1-5; d_gene: NA; CDR3nt: TGTGCCAGCAGCCCAGAGGGAAGCAATCAGCCCCAGCATTTT; CDR3aa: CASSPEGSNQPQHF
abundance: NA; v_gene: TRBV4-1; j_gene: TRBJ2-2; d_gene: NA; CDR3nt: TGCGCCAGCAGATACAGGGTTGAGAGCACCGGGGAGCTGTTTTTT; CDR3aa: CASRYRVESTGELFF
abundance: NA; v_gene: TRBV14; j_gene: TRBJ2-5; d_gene: TRBD1; CDR3nt: TGTGCCAGCAGCCCAATAAGGGACAGGGGTCAAGAGACCCAGTACTTC; CDR3aa: CASSPIRDRGQETQYF
abundance: NA; v_gene: TRBV5-1; j_gene: TRBJ1-1; d_gene: NA; CDR3nt: TGCGCCACCCGCCGGGGAGAAGAGTCCACTGAAGCTTTCTTT; CDR3aa: CATRRGEESTEAFF
abundance: once; v_gene: TRBV5-5; j_gene: TRBJ2-6; d_gene: TRBD2; CDR3nt: TGTGCCAGCAGCCTCAGCGGGGCTCCTGGGGCCAACGTCCTGACTTTC; CDR3aa: CASSLSGAPGANVLTF
abundance: NA; v_gene: TRBV28; j_gene: TRBJ2-3; d_gene: NA; CDR3nt: TGTGCCAGCAGTCCGGCCGGACAGCTCAGTAGATACACAGATACGCAGTATTTT; CDR3aa: CASSPAGQLSRYTDTQYF
abundance: NA; v_gene: TRBV3-1/TRBV3-2; j_gene: TRBJ2-3; d_gene: TRBD2; CDR3nt: TGTGCCACTACAGGCCTAGCGGGAGGGCCTGCAGATACGCAGTATTTT; CDR3aa: CATTGLAGGPADTQYF
abundance: NA; v_gene: TRBV6-5; j_gene: TRBJ1-1; d_gene: TRBD1; CDR3nt: TGTGCCAGCAGTCGACGACAGGGACCGAACACTGAAGCTTTCTTT; CDR3aa: CASSRRQGPNTEAFF
abundance: NA; v_gene: TRBV12-3/TRBV12-4; j_gene: TRBJ1-5; d_gene: NA; CDR3nt: TGTGCCAGCACCGGGGGGGGTCATCAGCCCCAGCATTTT; CDR3aa: CASTGGGHQPQHF
abundance: NA; v_gene: TRBV6-4; j_gene: TRBJ2-1; d_gene: TRBD2; CDR3nt: TGTGCCAGCAGGGGTAGGCGGGGGGGTTCGGGTGAGCAGTTCTTC; CDR3aa: CASRGRRGGSGEQFF
abundance: NA; v_gene: TRBV19; j_gene: TRBJ2-7; d_gene: TRBD2; CDR3nt: TGTGCCAGTAGTTCTTTTAGCGGGACCGAGCAGTACTTC; CDR3aa: CASSSFSGTEQYF
abundance: NA; v_gene: TRBV9; j_gene: TRBJ2-3; d_gene: NA; CDR3nt: TGTGCCAGCAGCGTCACGGGAGTAGTGGCAGATACGCAGTATTTT; CDR3aa: CASSVTGVVADTQYF
abundance: NA; v_gene: TRBV5-1; j_gene: TRBJ1-1; d_gene: NA; CDR3nt: TGCGCCAGCAGCTCAACAGGACCGCCTCAAGCTTTCTTT; CDR3aa: CASSSTGPPQAFF
abundance: NA; v_gene: TRBV11-3; j_gene: TRBJ2-7; d_gene: NA; CDR3nt: TGTGCCAGCAGCCCCCGTGTCGGGGTTCGGGAGCAGTACTTC; CDR3aa: CASSPRVGVREQYF
abundance: NA; v_gene: TRBV29-1; j_gene: TRBJ2-2; d_gene: NA; CDR3nt: TGCAGCGTTGGGGCGGGTTCGAACACCGGGGAGCTGTTTTTT; CDR3aa: CSVGAGSNTGELFF
abundance: NA; v_gene: TRBV19; j_gene: TRBJ2-4; d_gene: TRBD1; CDR3nt: TGTGCCAGTAGTACCAGGACAGGGGCCGGTGACAAAAACATTCAGTACTTC; CDR3aa: CASSTRTGAGDKNIQYF
abundance: NA; v_gene: TRBV7-2; j_gene: TRBJ2-3; d_gene: NA; CDR3nt: TGTGCCAGCAGCTTAGCGGGGAGGCCGAGGGATACGCAGTATTTT; CDR3aa: CASSLAGRPRDTQYF
abundance: NA; v_gene: TRBV24-1; j_gene: TRBJ2-3; d_gene: NA; CDR3nt: TGTGCCACCAGTGATGATGACATAAATACGCAGTATTTT; CDR3aa: CATSDDDINTQYF
abundance: NA; v_gene: TRBV6-5; j_gene: TRBJ1-2; d_gene: NA; CDR3nt: TGTGCCAGCAGTTACGACTCTAGCCTTGGCTACACCTTC; CDR3aa: CASSYDSSLGYTF
abundance: NA; v_gene: TRBV7-9; j_gene: TRBJ2-5; d_gene: NA; CDR3nt: TGTGCCAGCAGCCTCGAAGGGGTGTCAACGCCGGTGGAGACCCAGTACTTC; CDR3aa: CASSLEGVSTPVETQYF
abundance: NA; v_gene: TRBV5-5; j_gene: TRBJ2-7; d_gene: TRBD2; CDR3nt: TGTGCCAGCAGCTTGAGCGGGATCGTGGCTTTCGAGCAGTACTTC; CDR3aa: CASSLSGIVAFEQYF
abundance: NA; v_gene: TRBV5-5; j_gene: TRBJ2-2; d_gene: NA; CDR3nt: TGTGCCAGCAGCTTGCCCCAGGGTTGGGCGTCGGGGGAGCTGTTTTTT; CDR3aa: CASSLPQGWASGELFF